The 19 T cell receptor beta chains below come from one sample, sequenced in a study of blood T cell repertoires in COVID-19. Repertoires were generated with immunoSEQ multiplex PCR, while TCRdb's copy carries only in-frame clones and drops some. The data show some 210,000 clones, with about 85% seen just once and around 19% held by the top ten. Input material: peripheral blood. The receptors originated from a human donor in a cohort sampled during active COVID-19.

The CDR3 spells CATSRVGLSGGGETQYF. Here the CDR3 DNA reads TGTGCCACCAGCAGAGTGGGCCTTAGCGGGGGTGGGGAGACCCAGTACTTC. The rearrangement links TRBV15 to TRBJ2-5, with 9 bases matching TRBD2. V was pared by 1 base and J by 5 bases, with 11 bases of the junction left unmatched. The CDR3 is made up of 17 amino acids. The germline CDR1 and CDR2 sequences are LNHNV and YYDKDF (reference sequence). The whole variable domain, remainder taken from reference TRBV15 and TRBJ2-5, is DAMVIQNPRYQVTQFGKPVTLSCSQTLNHNVMYWYQQKSSQAPKLLFHYYDKDFNNEADTPDNFQSRRPNTSFCFLDIRSPGLGDTAMYLCATSRVGLSGGGETQYFGPGTRLLVL.

This clone was picked up a small number of times. The chain uses TRBV7-9 and TRBJ2-3; TRBD2 matches at 8 bases. With 4 bases clipped from V and 2 bases from J, the junction kept 8 bases outside the gene matches. CDR3 length equals 16 residues. Germline CDR1 and CDR2: SEHNR and FQNEAQ (reference sequence). Here the CDR3 DNA reads TGTGCCAGCAGCTGGCCGGAAGCGGGGGACACAGATACGCAGTATTTT. This encodes CASSWPEAGDTDTQYF.

This sequence joins TRBV27 and TRBJ2-1; 11 nucleotides align to TRBD2. This CDR3 comprises 15 residues. V shed 5 bases and J 5 bases; nucleotides not matched to a gene: 5. Germline-derived CDR1 and CDR2 are MNHEY and SMNVEV (reference sequence). CDR3 amino acids: CASSIAGGPDNEQFF. In nucleotides, the CDR3 is TGTGCCAGCAGTATAGCGGGAGGGCCTGACAATGAGCAGTTCTTC.

The rearrangement links TRBV19 to TRBJ1-2; tentative D call: TRBD1 (6 bases). This CDR3 region has 15 residues. Germline CDR1 and CDR2: LNHDA and SQIVND (reference sequence). V was clipped by 7 bases and J by 5 bases, with 20 bases between them. Here the CDR3 reads CASTPPGERGYGYTF. As DNA, the CDR3 is TGTGCCAGTACTCCCCCAGGGGAAAGGGGGTATGGCTACACCTTC.

The chain recombines TRBV7-9 with TRBJ1-1; perhaps TRBD1 as D (6 bases). V was pared by 4 bases and J by 1 base, with 13 bases between. CDR3 size: 15 residues. Germline assignment: CDR1 SEHNR and CDR2 FQNEAQ (reference sequence). The CDR3 reads CASSSLTTGNTEAFF. Written as DNA, the CDR3 is TGTGCCAGCAGCTCACTGACGACAGGGAACACTGAAGCTTTCTTT.

V is TRBV5-1 and J is TRBJ2-1, with TRBD2 matching over 10 bases. Germline CDR1 reads SGHRS; CDR2 reads YFSETQ. The V segment lost 2 bases and the J segment 8 bases; nucleotides outside the gene matches: 4. The CDR3 is 14 amino acids. The CDR3 reads CASSLAGGPYEQFF. CDR3 bases: TGCGCCAGCAGCTTAGCGGGAGGGCCCTATGAGCAGTTCTTC.

V is TRBV5-1 and J is TRBJ1-2; weak D call: TRBD1 (6 bases). Germline assignment: CDR1 SGHRS and CDR2 YFSETQ. The CDR3 contains 14 residues. Trimming cost V 0 bases and J 6 bases, with 12 bases left between them. This CDR3 reads CASSLARGRDGYTF. The CDR3 nucleotides read TGCGCCAGCAGCTTGGCGCGGGGGCGGGATGGCTACACCTTC. The full variable domain, rest sourced from reference TRBV5-1 and TRBJ1-2, is KAGVTQTPRYLIKTRGQQVTLSCSPISGHRSVSWYQQTPGQGLQFLFEYFSETQRNKGNFPGRFSGRQFSNSRSEMNVSTLELGDSALYLCASSLARGRDGYTFGSGTRLTVV.

The rearrangement joins TRBV4-2 to TRBJ2-1, with D unclear. V was trimmed by 0 bases and J by 4 bases, leaving 13 bases between them. CDR1 is LGHNA, CDR2 YNFKEQ, per germline. The CDR3 totals 16 residues. CDR3 protein: CASSQETWANYNEQFF. The CDR3 DNA reads as TGTGCCAGCAGCCAAGAAACTTGGGCCAATTACAATGAGCAGTTCTTC.

This rearrangement joins TRBV28 to TRBJ1-1; 7 positions agree with TRBD1. This CDR3 comprises 14 residues. Trimming cost V 3 bases and J 3 bases; bases outside gene matches: 4. Looked up from germline, CDR1 is MDHEN and CDR2 is SYDVKM. The CDR3 is CASSFRDSDTEAFF. The CDR3 DNA reads TGTGCCAGCAGTTTCCGGGACAGTGACACTGAAGCTTTCTTT.

The chain is built from TRBV24-1 and TRBJ2-5, with D tentatively TRBD1 (5 bases). With 3 bases removed from V and 2 bases from J, the gap between germline ends came to 12 bases. Germline CDR1 KGHDR, CDR2 SFDVKD. The length of the CDR3 is 15 residues. CDR3 in amino acids: CATSDRDQGQETQYF. Here the CDR3 DNA reads TGTGCCACCAGTGATAGAGACCAGGGACAAGAGACCCAGTACTTC.

In this sample, this clone turned up once. V is TRBV5-1 and J is TRBJ1-4; D is unclear. Trimming cost V 5 bases and J 3 bases, with 5 bases left between them. The CDR3 spans 12 residues. Looked up from germline, CDR1 is SGHRS and CDR2 is YFSETQ. As DNA, the CDR3 is TGCGCCAGCAGGAGGGCTAATGAAAAACTGTTTTTT. Translation gives CASRRANEKLFF.

This chain uses TRBV19 with TRBJ1-2; D not resolved. V gave up 9 bases and J gave up 6 bases, with 14 bases separating them. Germline V gene data show CDR1 as LNHDA and CDR2 as SQIVND (reference sequence). The CDR3 extends over 12 amino acids. The CDR3 DNA reads TGTGCCAGCAGTCTGGGAGGGAATGGCTACACCTTC. The encoded protein is CASSLGGNGYTF.

This chain joins TRBV28 and TRBJ2-2; D not resolved. The germline V and J ends were trimmed by 10 bases and 0 bases, with 9 bases remaining between them. The V gene's germline CDR1 is MDHEN and CDR2 SYDVKM. The CDR3 loop spans 13 amino acids. CDR3 protein: CATYRANTGELFF. The CDR3 DNA reads as TGTGCCACATACCGCGCGAACACCGGGGAGCTGTTTTTT.

This chain uses TRBV6-5 with TRBJ1-3; D is unclear. The germline V and J ends were trimmed by 6 bases and 0 bases, with 12 bases remaining between them. The CDR3 covers 15 residues. Germline V gene lookup returns CDR1 MNHEY and CDR2 SVGAGI. CDR3 amino acids: CASRLQTNSGNTIYF. CDR3 sequence (DNA): TGTGCCAGCAGGCTGCAGACAAACTCTGGAAACACCATATATTTT.

V and J are TRBV2 and TRBJ2-3; 7 bases are shared with TRBD2. The CDR3 runs to 14 residues. Losses at the gene ends were 8 bases for V and 4 bases for J; bases not matched to a gene: 9. Per the germline V gene, CDR1 is SNHLY and CDR2 is FYNNEI. This CDR3 reads CASLSGTSADTQYF. DNA for the CDR3: TGTGCCAGCCTCAGCGGGACCAGTGCAGATACGCAGTATTTT.

This clone was detected only once. V and J are TRBV3-1 (or the pseudogene TRBV3-2) and TRBJ2-2; TRBD1 matches 10 bases. Unmatched junction bases numbered 9, after V lost 7 bases and J lost 7 bases. CDR3 length equals 15 residues. The germline V gene encodes CDR1 LGHDT and CDR2 YNNKEL (reference sequence). CDR3 DNA: TGTGCCAGCAAGACCGGGACAGGGGATATCGGGGAGCTGTTTTTT. Translating gives CASKTGTGDIGELFF.

The V call is TRBV4-1, the J call TRBJ1-2; tentative D call: TRBD1 (5 bases). Germline V gene lookup returns CDR1 MGHRA and CDR2 YSYEKL. The CDR3 sequence is 16 residues long. V lost 4 bases and J 3 bases, leaving 18 bases between the germline ends. The DNA of the CDR3 is TGCGCCAGCAGCCCAACGACGGGGGACCGACACTATGGCTACACCTTC. This encodes CASSPTTGDRHYGYTF.

The J gene is TRBJ2-7, the V gene TRBV10-3, with D possibly being TRBD2 (5 bases). CDR3 length: 15 amino acids. Looked up from germline, CDR1 is ENHRY and CDR2 is SYGVKD. Trimming removed 0 bases at V and 2 bases at J, with 11 bases between. The CDR3 loop is CAISESNSGAYEQYF. CDR3 nucleotides: TGTGCCATCAGTGAGTCGAACAGCGGAGCCTACGAGCAGTACTTC.

The J gene is TRBJ1-5, the V gene TRBV4-1; 7 nucleotides align to TRBD1. The trim removed 1 base at V and 6 bases at J, leaving 12 bases unmatched. This CDR3 is built from 17 residues. Per germline, CDR1 MGHRA and CDR2 YSYEKL. The CDR3 protein is CASSQAVPGGSRQPQHF. CDR3 coding DNA: TGCGCCAGCAGCCAAGCGGTCCCAGGGGGGTCGCGTCAGCCCCAGCATTTT.